These 18 T cell receptor beta chains were sequenced from one sample in a study of T-cell reconstitution after alpha-beta-depleted transplantation in children. Preparation of the TCRbeta library involved a method that used unique molecular identifiers. TCRdb re-derived calls from the PCR reads in MiXCR, one entry per CDR3 protein. The sample contains 780,000 or so distinct CDR3 sequences, around 17% of which appear only once. The sample here was PBMCs, mostly from graft donor cells, taken 360 days after TCRalphabeta/CD19-depleted stem cell transplant. The receptors originated from a male patient under 18 who had a stem cell transplant for acute lymphoblastic leukemia, so the T cells may come from the graft donor.

In its sample, this clonotype was seen a few times. The chain joins TRBV7-2 to TRBJ2-5; 7 bases agree with TRBD2. V shed 5 bases and J 7 bases; nucleotides not matched to a gene: 16. The CDR3 length is 16 residues. Germline CDR1 and CDR2: SGHTA and FQGNSA. The CDR3 DNA sequence: TGTGCCAGCAGCAACGGCGGGAGCGCCTTTAAGAGGACCCAGTACTTC. It encodes CASSNGGSAFKRTQYF.

The rearrangement uses TRBV14 and TRBJ2-5; D ambiguous. Germline loops: CDR1 SGHDN, CDR2 FVKESK. V lost 4 bases, J lost 2 bases, and 17 bases lay in between. CDR3 length equals 16 residues. The CDR3 is CASSPLWMELQETQYF. The DNA of the CDR3 is TGTGCCAGCAGCCCGTTATGGATGGAGCTACAAGAGACCCAGTACTTC.

In its sample, this clonotype was seen many times. The chain combines TRBV29-1 with TRBJ2-7; D call uncertain. The ends were cut back, 7 bases at V and 7 bases at J, with 14 bases in the middle. Germline V gene lookup returns CDR1 SQVTM and CDR2 ANQGSEA. The CDR3 extends over 11 amino acids. CDR3 in amino acids: CSEPVAEEQYF. The CDR3 nucleotides are TGCAGCGAACCGGTGGCGGAAGAGCAGTACTTC.

The rearrangement links TRBV6-1 to TRBJ2-3, with D perhaps given as TRBD1 or TRBD2 (5 bases each). From germline, CDR1 is MNHNS and CDR2 SASEGT. The V and J ends lost 7 bases and 6 bases respectively, with 20 bases between them. This CDR3 is built from 15 residues. CDR3 loop: CASNPTGPFTDTQYF. Here the CDR3 DNA reads TGTGCCAGCAATCCGACGGGACCCTTCACGGATACGCAGTATTTT.

This clonotype was recorded a few times. The V and J genes are TRBV29-1 and TRBJ2-1, with TRBD2 matching 7 bases. The CDR3 runs to 13 residues. Trimming took 7 bases from V and 9 from J; bases not matched to a gene: 12. Per germline, CDR1 SQVTM and CDR2 ANQGSEA. In DNA form, the CDR3 reads TGCAGCGCGTGGCGGGAGTCTCACGGTGAGCAGTTCTTC. Amino acids: CSAWRESHGEQFF.

The chain has TRBV13 and TRBJ2-5; perhaps D is TRBD1 or TRBD2 (5 bases each). This CDR3 is built from 17 residues. The V and J ends lost 3 bases and 2 bases respectively, with 19 bases between them. The germline CDR1 and CDR2 sequences are PRHDT and FYEKMQ (reference sequence). The DNA of the CDR3 is TGTGCCAGCAGCTTCGGCCTCCGGGGCTACCCTCAAGAGACCCAGTACTTC. Translation: CASSFGLRGYPQETQYF.

This clonotype was observed a handful of times. The chain uses TRBV5-6 and TRBJ2-7, with a tentative D call TRBD2 (5 bases). Germline CDR1 is SGHDT and CDR2 is YYEEEE. V shed 4 bases and J shed 3 bases, with 14 bases lying between them. The CDR3 runs to 14 residues. CDR3 sequence reads: CASSQRLAHYEQYF. DNA for the CDR3: TGTGCCAGCAGCCAGCGGCTAGCCCACTACGAGCAGTACTTC.

The chain has TRBV7-2 and TRBJ2-3; D is unclear. The CDR3 runs 12 residues. Germline V CDR1 and CDR2: SGHTA, FQGNSA. The V gene lost 2 bases and the J gene lost 7 bases, with 7 bases spanning the gap. The CDR3 bases are TGTGCCAGCAGCTTAAGTGGTTATACGCAGTATTTT. Its translation is CASSLSGYTQYF.

The V and J genes are TRBV4-1 and TRBJ2-7; D is unclear. In germline, CDR1 is MGHRA, CDR2 YSYEKL. Between the trimmed V and J ends, which lost 3 bases and 2 bases, there was a span of 5 bases. This CDR3 comprises 12 residues. The CDR3 here is CASSHGTYEQYF. The CDR3 DNA reads TGCGCCAGCAGCCACGGAACCTACGAGCAGTACTTC.

Many counts were recorded for this clonotype. The chain is built from TRBV4-1 and TRBJ2-5; 8 bases align to TRBD1. This CDR3 has 17 amino acids. The V segment lost 6 bases and the J segment 4 bases; nucleotides outside the gene matches: 16. CDR1 MGHRA and CDR2 YSYEKL come from the germline V gene. CDR3 in DNA: TGCGCCAGCAGTGGTGCAGGGGGCCGTATAAGAGGAGAGACCCAGTACTTC. Its translation: CASSGAGGRIRGETQYF.

V is TRBV12-3 or TRBV12-4 and J is TRBJ2-4; TRBD1 agrees at 10 bases. The CDR3 runs to 19 residues. J gave up 5 bases and V 0 bases, and 13 bases lay outside the gene matches. The chain's CDR3 is CASSLAWGQGRGGENIQYF. The CDR3 nucleotides read TGTGCCAGCAGTTTAGCGTGGGGACAGGGGAGAGGGGGGGAAAACATTCAGTACTTC.

This clonotype appeared a few times. The chain employs TRBV6-2 or TRBV6-3 and TRBJ1-5, with 7 bases identical to TRBD1. J lost 6 bases, V lost 5 bases, and 10 bases had no gene match. Germline CDR1 MNHEY, CDR2 SVGEGT. The CDR3 runs 15 residues. CDR3 sequence (DNA): TGTGCCAGCAGTCCTCAGGGGGTCGGGCGTCAGCCCCAGCATTTT. It yields the protein CASSPQGVGRQPQHF.

This clonotype was found once. This chain connects TRBV5-1 to TRBJ2-7; tentatively, D is TRBD2 (8 bases). The CDR3 sequence is 18 residues long. Trimming took 4 bases from V and 4 from J, leaving 27 bases between them. Germline assignment: CDR1 SGHRS and CDR2 YFSETQ. In DNA form, the CDR3 reads TGCGCCAGCAGCCCGGGACAGCTGGGACTAGTTAGCTCTTACGAGCAGTACTTC. Translating gives CASSPGQLGLVSSYEQYF.

The chain employs TRBV10-3 and TRBJ2-7, with D possibly being TRBD1 (6 bases). The CDR3 runs to 13 residues. Trimming left V 3 bases short and J 3 bases short, with 9 bases between. Germline lookup yields CDR1 ENHRY and CDR2 SYGVKD. The CDR3 DNA reads TGTGCCATCAGTGAACAGGGCGACTACGAGCAGTACTTC. Translated: CAISEQGDYEQYF.

This clonotype was seen a handful of times. This chain uses TRBV3-1 with TRBJ2-5, with D possibly called TRBD1 or TRBD2 (5 bases each). Trimming removed 4 bases at V and 5 bases at J, with 14 bases between. CDR1 LGHDT and CDR2 YNNKEL come from the germline V gene (reference sequence). The CDR3 is 14 amino acids. The CDR3 coding sequence is TGTGCCAGCAGCCGAAAGAGGGGCGGTGAGACCCAGTACTTC. This encodes CASSRKRGGETQYF.

In this sample, this clonotype turned up a few times. The V gene is TRBV5-6, the J gene TRBJ2-5; D gene unclear. V dropped 0 bases and J dropped 4 bases, with 13 bases sitting between them. The CDR3 spans 15 residues. Germline CDR1 SGHDT, CDR2 YYEEEE. This CDR3 is CASSLVYADRETQYF. Here the CDR3 DNA reads TGTGCCAGCAGCTTGGTCTATGCGGATAGAGAGACCCAGTACTTC.

This clonotype has only a few counts. V usage is TRBV14 and J usage is TRBJ2-1; tentative D call: TRBD1 (6 bases). Germline CDR1 reads SGHDN; CDR2 reads FVKESK. The CDR3 consists of 13 residues. With 1 base removed from V and 13 bases from J, the gap between germline ends came to 14 bases. The CDR3 protein is CASSQVLQGAQFF. The DNA of the CDR3 is TGTGCCAGCAGCCAAGTGTTACAGGGAGCCCAGTTCTTC.

This clonotype was recorded at least ten times. The J gene is TRBJ2-2, the V gene TRBV24-1; D not resolved. CDR3 length: 15 amino acids. CDR1 is KGHDR and CDR2 is SFDVKD in the germline V gene. Deletions cut 1 base from V and 1 base from J, with 6 bases between. CDR3 sequence reads: CATSDLGRNTGELFF. CDR3 nucleotides: TGTGCCACCAGTGATTTAGGGCGGAACACCGGGGAGCTGTTTTTT.